The 9 T cell receptor beta chains below all came from one sample that was sequenced in a study of blood T cell repertoires in COVID-19. TCRdb's copy holds only in-frame clones and misses some; the assay was immunoSEQ multiplex PCR. The profile covers tens of thousands of clones, with roughly 80% appearing a single time and about a sixth taken by the ten largest. The specimen sequenced was peripheral blood. The source is a woman of 80 years or more with active or convalescent COVID-19.

This clone appeared once. The J gene is TRBJ2-3, the V gene TRBV6-5, with 11 bases lining up with TRBD2. Trimming cost V 0 bases and J 7 bases; bases outside gene matches: 3. The CDR3 covers 15 residues. Germline assignment: CDR1 MNHEY and CDR2 SVGAGI. CDR3 coding DNA: TGTGCCAGCAGTTACTCTAGCGGGGGGGCAAATACGCAGTATTTT. Its translation is CASSYSSGGANTQYF.

This chain joins TRBV6-2 or TRBV6-3 and TRBJ2-2, with TRBD1 as a possible D gene (6 bases). V lost 2 bases to trimming and J lost 2 bases, with 12 bases between them. This CDR3 region has 16 residues. The germline V gene has CDR1 MNHEY and CDR2 SVGEGT. DNA of the CDR3: TGTGCCAGCAGTTACCCCAGGGGTCCTAACACCGGGGAGCTGTTTTTT. It encodes CASSYPRGPNTGELFF.

The chain carries TRBV15 and TRBJ2-5, with D possibly matching TRBD1 (6 bases). The CDR3 sequence is 14 residues long. V shed 0 bases and J shed 5 bases, with 10 bases lying between them. Germline V CDR1 and CDR2: LNHNV, YYDKDF (reference sequence). The CDR3 DNA follows: TGTGCCACCAGCAGAGATCGCAGGGGCGAGACCCAGTACTTC. Protein: CATSRDRRGETQYF.

J is TRBJ2-7 and V is TRBV4-3, with TRBD1 identical over 9 bases. Germline CDR1 is LGHNA and CDR2 is YSLEER. The CDR3 is made up of 16 amino acids. Losses at the gene ends were 3 bases for V and 3 bases for J; bases not matched to a gene: 9. This CDR3 reads CASSQERGQGIYEQYF. CDR3 DNA: TGCGCCAGCAGCCAGGAAAGGGGACAGGGTATCTACGAGCAGTACTTC.

The chain couples TRBV5-1 to TRBJ2-3; 7 bases line up with TRBD1. This CDR3 region has 15 residues. J gave up 2 bases and V 4 bases, and 7 bases lay outside the gene matches. Germline CDR1 is SGHRS and CDR2 is YFSETQ. CDR3 sequence (DNA): TGCGCCAGCAGCCCCGGACAGGTGGACACAGATACGCAGTATTTT. This gives the protein CASSPGQVDTDTQYF.

This clone occurred a few times. The rearrangement links TRBV2 to TRBJ2-3, with 9 bases fitting TRBD1. Germline CDR1 reads SNHLY; CDR2 reads FYNNEI. The CDR3 runs to 18 residues. Trimming removed 4 bases from V and 4 bases from J; junction bases left unmatched: 15. This CDR3 reads CASSARTLTGGRADTQYF. Written as DNA, the CDR3 is TGTGCCAGCAGTGCACGTACTCTTACAGGGGGCCGCGCAGATACGCAGTATTTT. The variable domain in full, completed from reference TRBV2 and TRBJ2-3, reads EPEVTQTPSHQVTQMGQEVILRCVPISNHLYFYWYRQILGQKVEFLVSFYNNEISEKSEIFDDQFSVERPDGSNFTLKIRSTKLEDSAMYFCASSARTLTGGRADTQYFGPGTRLTVL.

J is TRBJ2-7 and V is TRBV5-6; a possible D gene is TRBD1 (5 bases). V gave up 3 bases and J gave up 3 bases, with 7 bases separating them. Germline V CDR1 and CDR2: SGHDT, YYEEEE. The CDR3 has 12 amino acids. CDR3 bases: TGTGCCAGCAGCTCCGACAGCTACGAGCAGTACTTC. Residues: CASSSDSYEQYF.

The chain employs TRBV2 and TRBJ1-2; no clear D gene. The CDR3 is made up of 14 amino acids. V was shortened by 4 bases and J by 7 bases, with 16 bases between the two germline ends. Germline-derived CDR1 and CDR2 are SNHLY and FYNNEI. This chain's CDR3 is CASSAAAREGGYTF. Here the CDR3 DNA reads TGTGCCAGCAGTGCGGCCGCACGGGAGGGTGGCTACACCTTC.

This clone was seen only a few times. The chain is built from TRBV7-3 and TRBJ1-3; no clear D gene. Per the germline V gene, CDR1 is SGHTA and CDR2 is FQGTGA. The V end lost 2 bases, the J end lost 1 base, and 18 bases lay between the germline ends. This CDR3 comprises 18 residues. CDR3 amino acids: CASSLRRGILKSGNTIYF. The CDR3 coding sequence is TGTGCCAGCAGCTTACGTCGAGGCATTTTGAAATCTGGAAACACCATATATTTT.